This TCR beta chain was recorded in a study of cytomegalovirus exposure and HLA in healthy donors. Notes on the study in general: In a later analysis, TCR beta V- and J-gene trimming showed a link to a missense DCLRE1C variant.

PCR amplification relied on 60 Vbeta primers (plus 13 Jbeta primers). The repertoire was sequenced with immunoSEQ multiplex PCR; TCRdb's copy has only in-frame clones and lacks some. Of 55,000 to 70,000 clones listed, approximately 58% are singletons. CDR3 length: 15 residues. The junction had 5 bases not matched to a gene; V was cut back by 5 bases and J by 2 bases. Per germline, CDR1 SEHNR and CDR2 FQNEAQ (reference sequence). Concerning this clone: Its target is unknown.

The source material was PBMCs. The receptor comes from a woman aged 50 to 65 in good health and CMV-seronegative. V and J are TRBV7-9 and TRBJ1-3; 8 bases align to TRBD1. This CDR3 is CASSPGTGAGNTIYF. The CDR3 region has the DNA TGTGCCAGCAGCCCCGGGACAGGTGCTGGAAACACCATATATTTT.